What follows is one T cell receptor (beta chain) and its context. The antigen it recognizes is unknown. Within one base of it there is no much larger clone, and no base qualities were kept. This sample stems from a study of T cells after yellow fever vaccination (dated by TCRdb to the late 2010s). For the wider study: The SMART-Seq v4 Ultra Low Input RNA kit was used to prepare libraries from fractions with low cell numbers. To track T-cell clones before and after primary and booster YFV17D yellow fever vaccination, bulk TCR alpha and beta repertoires were sequenced longitudinally. The cohort comprised two healthy male donors, one aged 18 to 30 and one aged 30 to 39 years. Blood was collected at multiple timepoints before and after primary and secondary immunization, and bulk PBMC replicates and cell subsets were isolated. General conclusions and limits of the study: Most clones expanded after primary vaccination were re-detected after the booster (96% of CD4 and around 88% of CD8), suggesting broad memory maintenance. A small share of clonotypes was detected in both CD4 and CD8 compartments, with the overlap likely arising from convergent recombination. Because only a couple of donors were included in the study, the extent to which the findings can be generalized is limited. The secondary T-cell response was weaker than the primary response but faster, peaking on day 5 instead of day 15. Because abundant contaminating clonotypes from the bulk population could be contained in FACS-sorted repertoires, computational filtering was required.

The treatment or condition label here, explained by the study, means: live attenuated yellow fever vaccine strain. At each blood-draw timepoint, two biological replicates of bulk PBMCs were collected. A standard Ficoll-Paque protocol was used to isolate PBMCs from peripheral blood. RNA was extracted with TriZol from bulk PBMCs, CD4 and CD8 fractions, and dextramer-positive and dextramer-negative fractions. TCR cDNA was synthesized by 5'RACE template switching, through which a universal primer site and unique molecular identifiers were introduced. Priming of cDNA synthesis was performed from both the TCR alpha and TCR beta constant segments. Libraries were amplified in two PCR steps, with sample barcodes and sequencing adapters added in the second step. Libraries were sequenced on Illumina HiSeq 2500 (2x100 bp) or NovaSeq (2x150 bp). Concerning the study's data processing: Demultiplexing of reads and collapsing into UMI consensus sequences were performed with MIGEC, and V(D)J alignment was carried out with MiXCR. Using edgeR on replicate PBMC samples, clonotypes were called vaccine-responding if FDR was below 0.01 and the log2 fold change was above 5 up to day 15. Bulk clonotypes were assigned CD4 or CD8 identity according to which sequenced CD4 or CD8 repertoire held them at higher abundance. Using fastp at Q25 and MiXCR, TCRdb reprocessed the public reads and kept productive beta chains. Rows with one shared CDR3 protein collapse into an entry with the most common genes and DNA. TCRdb's processing, not the study's, gives the V and J calls here. Recorded for this sample are roughly 500,000 distinct CDR3 sequences; roughly a fifth of them occurred a single time. The top ten hold roughly an eighth of the sample.

The specimen was PBMCs, collected 15 days after the yellow fever booster vaccination. The clonotype was recovered from a man aged 30-40 years who received the YFV17D yellow fever vaccine.

The CDR3 sequence is CASRPTASYEQYF. In nucleotide form, the sequence is TGTGCCAGCCGTCCGACTGCGTCCTACGAGCAGTACTTC. Recombination joined TRBV7-2 with TRBJ2-7; the D gene identity is not certain. For CDR1 and CDR2, the germline V gene lists SGHTA and FQGNSA. Relative to germline, V is 8 bases shorter and J is 1 base shorter, with 12 bases between their ends. The CDR3, cysteine through phenylalanine, is 13 amino acids long. Of all the DNA, just the CDR3 is kept, 39 bases in frame from base 1.